The 3 T cell receptor beta chains in this list originate from one sample, sequenced in a study of technical replicates of blood from a handful of donors. Clones were read by immunoSEQ multiplex PCR, and TCRdb kept only the in-frame ones, dropping some. Here the sample spans about 59,000 clones, just under 95% being singletons. The specimen sequenced was PBMCs. All receptors derive from a human donor in good health. Some clones in this sample may be carry-over from other donors' samples.

This chain joins TRBV4-3 and TRBJ2-5, with TRBD2 identical over 7 bases. Germline CDR1 and CDR2: LGHNA and YSLEER. CDR3 length equals 16 residues. V was pared by 1 base and J by 1 base, with 6 bases of the junction left unmatched. CDR3 sequence (DNA): TGCGCCAGCAGCCAAGGGTCGGGGGGTACCCAAGAGACCCAGTACTTC. It yields the protein CASSQGSGGTQETQYF.

The V gene is TRBV9, the J gene TRBJ2-7; a possible D gene is TRBD2 (5 bases). Germline V gene lookup returns CDR1 SGDLS and CDR2 YYNGEE. The CDR3 loop spans 14 amino acids. With 0 bases removed from V and 2 bases from J, the gap between germline ends came to 9 bases. The CDR3 sequence is CASSVVGDTYEQYF. The DNA of the CDR3 is TGTGCCAGCAGCGTAGTGGGAGATACCTACGAGCAGTACTTC. Filled out from reference TRBV9 and TRBJ2-7, the complete variable domain reads DSGVTQTPKHLITATGQRVTLRCSPRSGDLSVYWYQQSLDQGLQFLIQYYNGEERAKGNILERFSAQQFPDLHSELNLSSLELGDSALYFCASSVVGDTYEQYFGPGTRLTVT.

This rearrangement joins TRBV4-1 to TRBJ2-3, with D uncertain. Germline V CDR1 and CDR2: MGHRA, YSYEKL. V lost 3 bases and J lost 1, with 11 bases in between. There are 15 residues in the CDR3. The CDR3 loop reads CASSQEFRGTDTQYF. The DNA of the CDR3 is TGCGCCAGCAGCCAGGAATTCCGGGGCACAGATACGCAGTATTTT.